A selection of T cell receptor beta chains follows, all from one sample in a study of CD8+ T cells in alopecia areata. The protocol was immunoSEQ multiplex PCR, while the TCRdb copy is restricted to in-frame clones and leaves out a portion. The sample lists about 210,000 clones; about 50% were seen once. Sequencing was performed on CD4+ T cells sorted from blood, taken at week 4, from a patient treated with tofacitinib. Receptors were obtained from a human donor with alopecia areata. Both conserved end residues are trimmed from each CDR3.

j_call: TRBJ2-7
v_call: TRBV7-2
cdr3_aa: ASSLADGSAEQY

j_call: TRBJ1-4
v_call: TRBV25-1
cdr3_aa: ASSPDRGAYEKLF

j_call: TRBJ2-5
v_call: TRBV4-1
cdr3_aa: ASSQDLRETQY

j_call: TRBJ1-2
v_call: TRBV11-3
cdr3_aa: ASSLSWQGLT

j_call: TRBJ2-1
v_call: TRBV5-5
cdr3_aa: ASSSLHGLAGDEQF

j_call: TRBJ2-1
v_call: TRBV5-1
cdr3_aa: ASSLVAGVGGEQF

j_call: TRBJ1-5
v_call: TRBV15
cdr3_aa: ATSRDYGHGQPQH

j_call: TRBJ2-6
v_call: TRBV5-1
cdr3_aa: ASMPQGFGANVLT

j_call: TRBJ2-1
v_call: TRBV2
cdr3_aa: ASSEETGGEQF

j_call: TRBJ1-2
v_call: TRBV30
cdr3_aa: AWGQVDGYT

j_call: TRBJ1-1
v_call: TRBV6-5
cdr3_aa: ASRRGQTQNTEAF

j_call: TRBJ2-6
v_call: TRBV7-9
cdr3_aa: ASSFQGAGANVLT

j_call: TRBJ2-7
v_call: TRBV5-1
cdr3_aa: ASSKDNYEQY

j_call: TRBJ2-7
v_call: TRBV29-1
cdr3_aa: SVEDRGDYEQY

j_call: TRBJ2-7
v_call: TRBV19
cdr3_aa: ASQHRQGANEQY

j_call: TRBJ2-6
v_call: TRBV6-5
cdr3_aa: ASSSGGGANVLT

j_call: TRBJ2-2
v_call: TRBV7-2
cdr3_aa: ASSLYTGELF

j_call: TRBJ2-2
v_call: TRBV30
cdr3_aa: AWSQGMRELF

j_call: TRBJ1-5
v_call: TRBV4-1
cdr3_aa: ASSQLEQRGQPQH

j_call: TRBJ2-7
v_call: TRBV14
cdr3_aa: ASSQGRSYEQY

j_call: TRBJ2-6
v_call: TRBV15
cdr3_aa: ATSSRGTGANVLT

j_call: TRBJ1-2
v_call: TRBV30
cdr3_aa: AWSPPKGSWSGYT

j_call: TRBJ1-1
v_call: TRBV29-1
cdr3_aa: SVEGNRGLGRNTEAF

j_call: TRBJ2-1
v_call: TRBV4-2
cdr3_aa: ASSQDGRSGGNEQF

j_call: TRBJ2-5
v_call: TRBV6-6
cdr3_aa: ASRSEETQY

j_call: TRBJ2-1
v_call: TRBV7-2
cdr3_aa: ASSLGQRAGEQF

j_call: TRBJ1-2
v_call: TRBV6-5
cdr3_aa: ASSSQDGYT

j_call: TRBJ1-1
v_call: TRBV7-9
cdr3_aa: ASSFGNTEAF

j_call: TRBJ2-2
v_call: TRBV25-1
cdr3_aa: ASRGQGIPGELF

j_call: TRBJ2-7
v_call: TRBV7-9
cdr3_aa: ASGDGSYEQY

j_call: TRBJ2-7
v_call: TRBV29-1
cdr3_aa: SVATSGAAEQY

j_call: TRBJ1-1
v_call: TRBV10-3
cdr3_aa: AIRQGLDTEAF

j_call: TRBJ1-2
v_call: TRBV29-1
cdr3_aa: SVGTGQGAYT

j_call: TRBJ1-5
v_call: TRBV13
cdr3_aa: ASSLGGSYNQPQH